These 11 T cell receptor beta chains were all obtained from the same sample, sequenced in a study of T cells in women clearing cervical HPV infection. Generated by immunoSEQ multiplex PCR, the TCRdb table keeps only in-frame clones and is missing some. The listing records around 19,000 clones. The sample was blood buffy coat. Receptors originate from a woman between 18 and 75 years old with a cervical HPV16 infection that either progressed to CIN3+ or cleared (not recorded which).

Details on this clone: Coverage ceases 3 residues before the CDR3 finishes, and the germline J gene fills in the end. This chain joins TRBV7-6 and TRBJ1-5; no reliable D call. Between the trimmed V and J ends, which lost 5 bases and 8 bases, there was a span of 13 bases. The germline gives CDR1 SGHVS, CDR2 FNYEAQ. The CDR3 is made up of 13 amino acids. The CDR3 DNA, read in part, is TGTGCCAGCAGCCTTGGCGGGAGGGAGCCC. This gives the protein CASSLGGREP. The CDR3 in its entirety is CASSLGGREPQHF.

As concerns this clone: The sequence runs out 3 residues before the end of the CDR3; the remainder is reconstructed from the germline J gene. This sequence joins TRBV18 and TRBJ2-6; a possible D gene is TRBD1 (5 bases). CDR3 length: 16 amino acids. CDR1 KGHSH and CDR2 LQKENI come from the germline V gene. V dropped 6 bases and J dropped 2 bases, with 14 bases sitting between them. CDR3 DNA, as far as it was read: TGTGCCAGCTCCCTGACGACAGCTCCTGGGGCCAACGTC. The encoded protein is CASSLTTAPGANV. The whole CDR3 sequence is CASSLTTAPGANVLTF.

As to this clone: The read comes to an end 3 residues before the CDR3 does, leaving the germline J gene to fill in the end. V usage is TRBV6-2 or TRBV6-3 and J usage is TRBJ1-2; 8 bases line up with TRBD1. The CDR3 runs to 16 residues. Looked up from germline, CDR1 is MNHEY and CDR2 is SVGEGT. CDR3 DNA, as far as it was read: TGTGCCAGCAGTTACTTGACAGGGGCTACCTACAATGAC. Its protein is CASSYLTGATYND. The full CDR3 protein is CASSYLTGATYNDYTF.

As to this clone: The CDR3 end falls 3 residues outside the read, so it is completed with the germline J gene. The chain combines TRBV5-4 with TRBJ2-5; possible D gene TRBD1, 5 bases. Germline CDR1 SGHNT, CDR2 YYREEE (reference sequence). This CDR3 comprises 12 residues. V lost 3 bases and J 4 bases, leaving 7 bases between the germline ends. CDR3 loop: CASSWGIETQYF. The sequenced part of the CDR3 DNA is TGTGCCAGCAGCTGGGGCATAGAGACC.

About this clone itself: The sequenced fragment ends 3 residues before the CDR3 boundary, so the rest is inferred from the germline J gene. The chain links TRBV20-1 to TRBJ2-7, with D perhaps being TRBD1 or TRBD2 (5 bases each). Looked up from germline, CDR1 is DFQATT and CDR2 is SNEGSKA (reference sequence). With 6 bases removed from V and 6 bases from J, the gap between germline ends came to 24 bases. There are 15 residues in the CDR3. This CDR3 reads CSAEGYRERLGEQYF. The CDR3 DNA, read in part, is TGCAGTGCCGAGGGGTACCGGGAAAGGTTGGGCGAG.

About this clone: The read terminates 3 residues before the CDR3 end, so the remaining end is supplied by the germline J gene. The chain is built from TRBV9 and TRBJ2-3, with 7 positions matching TRBD1. The V gene end was trimmed by 1 base and the J gene end by 5 bases; junction bases not matched to a gene: 4. Per germline, CDR1 SGDLS and CDR2 YYNGEE. The CDR3 covers 14 residues. The DNA read from the CDR3 is TGTGCCAGCAGCGTATTAACAGGGGAAGATACG. As protein: CASSVLTGEDT. The complete CDR3 reads CASSVLTGEDTQYF.

With respect to this clone: Read data end 3 residues before the CDR3 end; the end is taken from the germline J gene. V and J are TRBV14 and TRBJ1-1; 8 bases map to TRBD1. V was pared by 4 bases and J by 5 bases, with 9 bases of the junction left unmatched. The length of the CDR3 is 15 residues. Germline V CDR1 and CDR2: SGHDN, FVKESK. CDR3 bases read: TGTGCCAGCAGCCCTTGGACAGGGAAAGGGACTGAA. Encoded protein: CASSPWTGKGTE. The full CDR3 is CASSPWTGKGTEAFF.

On this clone itself: The read gets to within 3 residues of the CDR3 end, and the germline J gene fills in the rest. The chain combines TRBV18 with TRBJ1-2; TRBD1 might be the D (5 bases). This CDR3 is built from 14 residues. Germline values: CDR1 KGHSH, CDR2 LQKENI. This chain's CDR3 is CASSPPTEYYDYTF. The covered CDR3 bases are TGTGCCAGCTCACCACCGACAGAATATTACGAC.

On this clone: The read falls 3 residues short of the CDR3 end, and the missing part is taken from the germline J gene. This sequence joins TRBV18 and TRBJ2-3, with D possibly being TRBD2 (6 bases). The CDR3 covers 15 residues. Germline assignment: CDR1 KGHSH and CDR2 LQKENI. The part of the CDR3 DNA that was read is TGTGCCAGCTCACCTGGGGTTGGAGGGGAAGAGACG. Protein product: CASSPGVGGEET. The whole CDR3 region reads CASSPGVGGEETQYF.

About this clone itself: At one boundary the junction diverges from the germline segment, which might be a read error. The read ends 3 residues before the CDR3 terminus; that terminus is restored from the germline J gene. The chain combines TRBV4-2 with TRBJ1-1; a possible D gene is TRBD1 (6 bases). In germline, CDR1 is LGHNA, CDR2 YNFKEQ. The CDR3 has 15 residues. CDR3 residues: CASSQERGRGTEAFF. CDR3 DNA, as far as it was read: TGCGCCAGCAGCCAAGAAAGAGGGAGGGGGACTGAA.

Details on this clone: The read finishes 3 residues shy of the CDR3 end, and the germline J gene is used to complete it. The rearrangement joins TRBV10-3 to TRBJ1-5; D ambiguous. Trimming stripped 7 bases from V and 0 bases from J, with 10 bases between. Per the germline V gene, CDR1 is ENHRY and CDR2 is SYGVKD. The CDR3 runs to 14 residues. The CDR3 is CAITDGYSNQPQHF. Partial CDR3 DNA: TGTGCCATCACCGACGGGTATAGCAATCAGCCC.